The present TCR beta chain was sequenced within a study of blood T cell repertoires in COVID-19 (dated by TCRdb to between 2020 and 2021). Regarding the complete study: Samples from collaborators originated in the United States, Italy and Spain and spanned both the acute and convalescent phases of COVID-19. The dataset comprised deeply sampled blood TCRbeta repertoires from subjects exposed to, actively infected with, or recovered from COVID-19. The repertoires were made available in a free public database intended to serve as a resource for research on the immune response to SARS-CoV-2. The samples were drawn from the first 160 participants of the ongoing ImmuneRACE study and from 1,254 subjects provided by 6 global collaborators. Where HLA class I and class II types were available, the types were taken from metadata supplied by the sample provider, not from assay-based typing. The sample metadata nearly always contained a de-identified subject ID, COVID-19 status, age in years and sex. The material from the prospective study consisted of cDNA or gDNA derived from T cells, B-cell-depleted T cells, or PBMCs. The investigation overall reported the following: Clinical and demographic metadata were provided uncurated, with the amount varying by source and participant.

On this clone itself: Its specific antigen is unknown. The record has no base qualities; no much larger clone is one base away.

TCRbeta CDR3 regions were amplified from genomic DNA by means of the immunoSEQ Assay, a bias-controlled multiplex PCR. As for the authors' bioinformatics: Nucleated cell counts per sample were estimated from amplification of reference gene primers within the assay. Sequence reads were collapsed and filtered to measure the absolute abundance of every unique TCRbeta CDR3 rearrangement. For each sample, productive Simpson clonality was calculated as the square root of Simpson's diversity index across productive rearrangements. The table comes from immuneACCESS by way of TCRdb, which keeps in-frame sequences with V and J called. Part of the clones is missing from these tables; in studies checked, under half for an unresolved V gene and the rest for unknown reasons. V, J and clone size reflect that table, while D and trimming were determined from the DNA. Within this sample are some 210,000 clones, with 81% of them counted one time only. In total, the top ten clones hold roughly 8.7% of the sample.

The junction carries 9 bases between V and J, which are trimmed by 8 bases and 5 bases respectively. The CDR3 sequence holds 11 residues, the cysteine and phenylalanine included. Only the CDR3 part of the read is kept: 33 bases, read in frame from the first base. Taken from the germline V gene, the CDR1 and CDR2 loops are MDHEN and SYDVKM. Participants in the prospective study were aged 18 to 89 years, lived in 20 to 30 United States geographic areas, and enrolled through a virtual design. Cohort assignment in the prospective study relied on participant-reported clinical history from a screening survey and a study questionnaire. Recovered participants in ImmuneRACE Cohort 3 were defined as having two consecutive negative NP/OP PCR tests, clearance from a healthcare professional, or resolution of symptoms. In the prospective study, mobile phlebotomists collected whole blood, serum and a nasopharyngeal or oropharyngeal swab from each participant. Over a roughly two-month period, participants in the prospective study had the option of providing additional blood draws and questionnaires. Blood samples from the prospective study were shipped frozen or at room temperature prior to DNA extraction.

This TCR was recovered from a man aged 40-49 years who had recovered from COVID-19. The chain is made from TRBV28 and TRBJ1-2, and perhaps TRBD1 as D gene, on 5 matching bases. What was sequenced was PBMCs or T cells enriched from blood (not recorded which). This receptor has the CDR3 CASLRDYGYTF. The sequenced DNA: TGTGCCAGCCTCAGGGATTATGGCTACACCTTC.